This T cell receptor (beta chain) was sequenced in a study of T cells after yellow fever vaccination (dated by TCRdb to about 2019). Background for the entire study: The SMART-Seq v4 Ultra Low Input RNA kit was used to prepare libraries from fractions with low cell numbers. To follow T-cell clones before and after both primary and booster YFV17D yellow fever vaccination, bulk TCR alpha and beta repertoires underwent longitudinal sequencing. Two healthy male donors made up the cohort, one aged 18 to 29 years and the other aged 30 to 39 years. Bulk PBMC replicates and cell subsets were isolated from blood drawn at multiple timepoints before and after both primary and secondary immunization. Results the study describes overall, beyond this receptor: A small fraction of clonotypes showed up in both the CD4 and CD8 compartments, probably as a result of convergent recombination. Most clones expanded after primary vaccination were re-detected after the booster (almost 97% of CD4 and around 88% of CD8), suggesting broad memory maintenance. The secondary T-cell response was weaker than the primary response but faster, peaking on day 5 instead of day 15. Only two donors were included in the study, so the extent to which the findings can be generalized is limited. Because abundant contaminating clonotypes from the bulk population could be contained in FACS-sorted repertoires, computational filtering was required.

The treatment or condition label on this specimen signifies: live attenuated yellow fever vaccine strain. At every blood-draw timepoint, two biological replicates of bulk PBMCs were collected. PBMCs were isolated from peripheral blood using a standard Ficoll-Paque protocol. TriZol was used to extract RNA from bulk PBMCs, from CD4 and CD8 fractions, and from dextramer-positive and dextramer-negative fractions. TCR cDNA was synthesized by 5'RACE template switching, which introduced a universal primer site and unique molecular identifiers. Priming for cDNA synthesis came from both the TCR alpha and TCR beta constant segments. Libraries were amplified in two PCR steps, with sample barcodes and sequencing adapters added in the second step. Sequencing of libraries was performed on Illumina HiSeq 2500 (2x100 bp) or NovaSeq (2x150 bp). In the original analysis: MIGEC handled demultiplexing of reads and collapsing into UMI consensus sequences, while MiXCR performed V(D)J alignment. Vaccine-responding clonotypes were identified with edgeR using replicate PBMC samples, with FDR below 0.01 and a log2 fold change above 5 up to day 15 being required. Bulk clonotypes were assigned CD4 or CD8 identity according to which sequenced CD4 or CD8 repertoire held them at higher abundance. Using fastp at Q25 and MiXCR, TCRdb reprocessed the public reads and kept productive beta chains. One record per CDR3 amino acid sequence lists the most common genes and DNA. These V and J calls are TCRdb output, not the study's own analysis. Recorded for this sample are hundreds of thousands of distinct CDR3 sequences; about 13% of them occurred a single time. The ten largest account for around 15% of the sample.

On this clonotype: It has no known antigen specificity. Per-base qualities were not stored, and no clone one base away is much larger.

This TCR came from a young man who received the YFV17D yellow fever vaccine. This material consisted of PBMCs, taken on the day of the yellow fever booster vaccination.

The DNA is as follows: TGTGCCAGCAGCCAACTTATGGATGAGCAGTTCTTC. It specifies CASSQLMDEQFF. The chain couples TRBV3-1 to TRBJ2-1; the D gene is unclear. V loses 2 bases of germline sequence and J loses 8 bases, and the interval between the two ends is 7 bases. CDR3 length: 12 amino acids, cysteine to phenylalanine. Left in the record is the CDR3 DNA by itself, 36 bases read in frame from the first base. CDR1 LGHDT and CDR2 YNNKEL were looked up in the germline V gene (reference sequence).